The 13 T cell receptor beta chains in this list originate from one sample, sequenced in a study of blood T cells in healthy people across ages. Then a second PCR, running about 6 to 12 cycles, was carried out with a sample-barcoded 5' primer and a J-beta primer mix. TCRdb redid the calling of the 5' RACE reads with MiXCR, one entry per CDR3 protein. The table shows fewer than 2 million distinct CDR3 sequences, with approximately 40% occurring only once. The specimen sequenced was blood. The receptors were sampled from a human donor in good health.

The chain employs TRBV6-2 or TRBV6-3 and TRBJ2-3; D might be TRBD1 (5 bases). V dropped 5 bases and J dropped 5 bases, with 14 bases sitting between them. The CDR3 is made up of 14 amino acids. Germline V gene lookup returns CDR1 MNHEY and CDR2 SVGEGT. CDR3 in DNA: TGTGCCAGCAGTAGACAGCCTTTGCGAGATACGCAGTATTTT. This gives the protein CASSRQPLRDTQYF.

The chain combines TRBV10-3 with TRBJ2-3; tentatively, D is TRBD2 (6 bases). V was clipped by 2 bases and J by 3 bases, with 18 bases between them. The CDR3 is made up of 17 amino acids. CDR1 ENHRY and CDR2 SYGVKD come from the germline V gene. This CDR3 is CAISEGRGGIMTDTQYF. CDR3 DNA: TGTGCCATCAGTGAGGGTAGGGGCGGGATCATGACAGATACGCAGTATTTT.

This clonotype turned up a few times. The rearrangement links TRBV20-1 to TRBJ2-4; no clear D gene. The J call may not be correct, given that the DNA end is closer to TRBJ2-7. The CDR3 runs to 14 residues. Germline CDR1 DFQATT, CDR2 SNEGSKA (reference sequence). The CDR3 DNA reads TGCAGTGCTAGAGAGGGGATTATCACCTACGAGCAGTACTTC. It codes for CSAREGIITYEQYF.

The V and J genes are TRBV6-5 and TRBJ1-3; tentative D call: TRBD1 (5 bases). The CDR3 is 15 amino acids. Per germline, CDR1 MNHEY and CDR2 SVGAGI. Trimming pared 0 bases from V and 3 bases from J, leaving 9 bases between. DNA for the CDR3: TGTGCCAGCAGTTACTCGCGTACAGGTGGAAACACCATATATTTT. Translation gives CASSYSRTGGNTIYF.

This rearrangement joins TRBV6-5 to TRBJ1-1; a possible D gene is TRBD1 (5 bases). Germline-derived CDR1 and CDR2 are MNHEY and SVGAGI. The CDR3 length is 13 residues. With 2 bases removed from V and 11 bases from J, the gap between germline ends came to 15 bases. CDR3 in DNA: TGTGCCAGCAGTTACCCTGGGACCCGGAGGGCTTTCTTT. Protein: CASSYPGTRRAFF.

This clonotype has just a few counts. V and J are TRBV20-1 and TRBJ2-3; D not certain. V was cut by 6 bases and J by 0 bases, with 10 bases left in between. From germline, CDR1 is DFQATT and CDR2 SNEGSKA (reference sequence). There are 13 residues in the CDR3. CDR3 in DNA: TGCAGTGCCCAGGTGTCCAGCACAGATACGCAGTATTTT. The encoded protein is CSAQVSSTDTQYF.

This clonotype was observed at least ten times. V is TRBV9 and J is TRBJ2-3; tentatively, D is TRBD1 (5 bases). Trimming removed 0 bases at V and 3 bases at J, with 8 bases between. The length of the CDR3 is 14 residues. In germline, CDR1 is SGDLS, CDR2 YYNGEE. In nucleotides, the CDR3 is TGTGCCAGCAGCGTAGGCAGGGAAACAGATACGCAGTATTTT. It translates to CASSVGRETDTQYF.

This clonotype showed up just a few times. The chain combines TRBV7-9 with TRBJ2-2; 9 bases align to TRBD1. In germline, CDR1 is SEHNR, CDR2 FQNEAQ (reference sequence). The CDR3 consists of 17 residues. The V gene end was trimmed by 4 bases and the J gene end by 0 bases; junction bases not matched to a gene: 6. For the CDR3, the DNA is TGTGCCAGCAGCTCTCCGACAGGGGGGGCGAACACCGGGGAGCTGTTTTTT. Protein: CASSSPTGGANTGELFF.

The gene calls are TRBV20-1 and TRBJ2-3, with D perhaps matching TRBD2 (5 bases). The CDR3 covers 15 residues. CDR1 DFQATT and CDR2 SNEGSKA come from the germline V gene (reference sequence). V lost 0 bases and J lost 0, with 10 bases in between. The CDR3 DNA is TGCAGTGCTAGAGATAAGCGGTCTAGCACAGATACGCAGTATTTT. It encodes CSARDKRSSTDTQYF.

This clonotype has a handful of counts. The chain has TRBV29-1 and TRBJ2-3, with D tentatively TRBD2 (6 bases). The germline V and J ends were trimmed by 7 bases and 4 bases, with 15 bases remaining between them. This CDR3 spans 13 amino acids. Germline assignment: CDR1 SQVTM and CDR2 ANQGSEA. CDR3 bases: TGCAGCGCCCCCGGCGGCGGGGCAGATACGCAGTATTTT. Its translation is CSAPGGGADTQYF.

The chain carries TRBV20-1 and TRBJ2-7, with a weak D call TRBD2 (6 bases). The V end lost 0 bases, the J end lost 4 bases, and 19 bases lay between the germline ends. The germline CDR1 and CDR2 sequences are DFQATT and SNEGSKA (reference sequence). The CDR3 runs to 16 residues. CDR3 in amino acids: CSARDLLGGLGYEQYF. The CDR3, as DNA: TGCAGTGCTAGAGATCTTCTCGGAGGGCTCGGATACGAGCAGTACTTC.

In this sample, this clonotype turned up a few times. The gene calls are TRBV7-9 and TRBJ1-2, with a tentative D call TRBD1 (5 bases). Germline values: CDR1 SEHNR, CDR2 FQNEAQ (reference sequence). Trimming pared 4 bases from V and 8 bases from J, leaving 23 bases between. This CDR3 spans 16 amino acids. As DNA, the CDR3 is TGTGCCAGCAGCTCCCAGGGTTTCCGCACCCTCCGGGGCTACACCTTC. Residues: CASSSQGFRTLRGYTF.

V and J are TRBV9 and TRBJ2-1, with D perhaps assigned TRBD1 or TRBD2 (6 bases each). This CDR3 comprises 14 residues. V dropped 0 bases and J dropped 8 bases, with 12 bases sitting between them. Germline V gives CDR1 SGDLS, CDR2 YYNGEE. CDR3 loop: CASSVAWGADEQFF. CDR3 bases: TGTGCCAGCAGCGTAGCTTGGGGGGCGGATGAGCAGTTCTTC.